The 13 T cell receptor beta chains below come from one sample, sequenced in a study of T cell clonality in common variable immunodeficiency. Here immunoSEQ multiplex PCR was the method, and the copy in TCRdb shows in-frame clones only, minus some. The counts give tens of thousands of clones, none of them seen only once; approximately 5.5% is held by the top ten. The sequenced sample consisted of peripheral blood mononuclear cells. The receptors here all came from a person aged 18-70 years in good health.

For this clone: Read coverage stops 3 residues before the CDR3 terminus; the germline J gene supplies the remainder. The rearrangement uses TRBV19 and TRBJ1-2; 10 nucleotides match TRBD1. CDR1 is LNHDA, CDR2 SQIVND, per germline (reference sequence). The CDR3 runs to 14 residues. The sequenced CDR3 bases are TGTGCCAGTAGTCCAGGACAGGGGGGCTACGAC. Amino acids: CASSPGQGGYD. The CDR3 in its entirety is CASSPGQGGYDYTF.

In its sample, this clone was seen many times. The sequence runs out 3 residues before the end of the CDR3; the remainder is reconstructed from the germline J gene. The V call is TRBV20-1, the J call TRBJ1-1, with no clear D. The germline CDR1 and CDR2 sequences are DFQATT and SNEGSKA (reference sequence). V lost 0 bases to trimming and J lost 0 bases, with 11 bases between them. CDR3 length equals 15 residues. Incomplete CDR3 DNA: TGCAGTGCTAGAGATTTATATCCGTTGAACACTGAA. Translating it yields CSARDLYPLNTE. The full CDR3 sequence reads CSARDLYPLNTEAFF.

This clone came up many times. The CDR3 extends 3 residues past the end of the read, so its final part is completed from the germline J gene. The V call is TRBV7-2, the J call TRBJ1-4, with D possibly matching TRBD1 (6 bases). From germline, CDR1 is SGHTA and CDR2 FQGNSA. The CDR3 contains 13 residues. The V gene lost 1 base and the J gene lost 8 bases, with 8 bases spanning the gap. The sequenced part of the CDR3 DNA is TGTGCCAGCAGCTTAGAGAGGGGGGAAAAA. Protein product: CASSLERGEK. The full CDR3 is CASSLERGEKLFF.

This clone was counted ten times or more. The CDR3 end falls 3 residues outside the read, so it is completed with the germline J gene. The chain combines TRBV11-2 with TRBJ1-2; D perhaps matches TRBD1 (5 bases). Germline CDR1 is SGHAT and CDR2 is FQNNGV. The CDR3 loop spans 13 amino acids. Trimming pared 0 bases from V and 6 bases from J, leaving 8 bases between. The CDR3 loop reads CASSLEAGNGYTF. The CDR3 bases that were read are TGTGCCAGCAGCTTAGAGGCAGGGAATGGC.

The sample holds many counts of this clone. Incomplete CDR3 DNA: TGTGCCAGCAGCTTAACAGGGCAGCTAGGATACGAG. Encoded protein: CASSLTGQLGYE. Given in full, the CDR3 is CASSLTGQLGYEQYF. This sequence joins TRBV7-2 and TRBJ2-7; a weak D match, TRBD1 (6 bases). The read stops 3 residues short of the end of the CDR3; the missing end is completed from the germline J gene. The V and J ends lost 2 bases and 4 bases respectively, with 15 bases between them. The V gene's germline CDR1 is SGHTA and CDR2 FQGNSA. The CDR3 loop spans 15 amino acids.

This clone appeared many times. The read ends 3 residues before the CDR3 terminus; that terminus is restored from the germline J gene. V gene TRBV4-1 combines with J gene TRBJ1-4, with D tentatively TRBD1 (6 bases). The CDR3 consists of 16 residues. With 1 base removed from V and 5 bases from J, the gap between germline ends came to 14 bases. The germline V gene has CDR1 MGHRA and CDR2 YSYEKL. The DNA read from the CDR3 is TGCGCCAGCAGCCAAGCCGAGGGGGTCCAGAATGAAAAA. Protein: CASSQAEGVQNEK. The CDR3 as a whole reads CASSQAEGVQNEKLFF.

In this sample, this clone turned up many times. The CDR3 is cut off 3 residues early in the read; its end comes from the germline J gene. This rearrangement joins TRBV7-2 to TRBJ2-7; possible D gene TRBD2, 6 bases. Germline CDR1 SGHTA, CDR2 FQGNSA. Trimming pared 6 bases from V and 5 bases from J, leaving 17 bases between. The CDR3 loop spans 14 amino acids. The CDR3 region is CASSDLGGSNEQYF. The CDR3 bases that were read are TGTGCCAGCAGTGACCTGGGGGGATCAAACGAG. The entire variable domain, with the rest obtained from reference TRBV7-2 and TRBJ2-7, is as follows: GAGVSQSPSNKVTEKGKDVELRCDPISGHTALYWYRQSLGQGLEFLIYFQGNSAPDKSGLPSDRFSAERTGGSVSTLTIQRTQQEDSAVYLCASSDLGGSNEQYFGPGTRLTVT.

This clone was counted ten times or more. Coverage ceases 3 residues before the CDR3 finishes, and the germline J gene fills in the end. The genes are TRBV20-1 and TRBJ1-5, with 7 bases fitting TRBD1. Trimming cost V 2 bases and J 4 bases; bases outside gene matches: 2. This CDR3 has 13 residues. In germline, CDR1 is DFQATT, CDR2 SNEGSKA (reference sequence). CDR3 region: CSARQTGNQPQHF. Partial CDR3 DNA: TGCAGTGCTAGACAGACAGGGAATCAGCCC.

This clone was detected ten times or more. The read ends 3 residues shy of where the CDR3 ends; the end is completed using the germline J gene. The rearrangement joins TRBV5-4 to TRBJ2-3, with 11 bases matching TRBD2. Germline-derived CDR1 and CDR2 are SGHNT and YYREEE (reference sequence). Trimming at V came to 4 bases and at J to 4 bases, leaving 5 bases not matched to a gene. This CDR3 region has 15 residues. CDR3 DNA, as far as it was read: TGTGCCAGCAGCCTTAGCGGGAGGGGCGCAGATACG. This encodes CASSLSGRGADT. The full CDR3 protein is CASSLSGRGADTQYF.

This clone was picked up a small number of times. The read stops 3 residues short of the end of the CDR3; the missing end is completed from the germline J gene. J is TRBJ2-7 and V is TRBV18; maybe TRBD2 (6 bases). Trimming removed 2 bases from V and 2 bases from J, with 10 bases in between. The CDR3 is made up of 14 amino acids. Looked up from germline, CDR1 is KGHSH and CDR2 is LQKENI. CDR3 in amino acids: CASSPMGGTYEQYF. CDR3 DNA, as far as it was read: TGTGCCAGCTCACCAATGGGGGGTACCTACGAG.

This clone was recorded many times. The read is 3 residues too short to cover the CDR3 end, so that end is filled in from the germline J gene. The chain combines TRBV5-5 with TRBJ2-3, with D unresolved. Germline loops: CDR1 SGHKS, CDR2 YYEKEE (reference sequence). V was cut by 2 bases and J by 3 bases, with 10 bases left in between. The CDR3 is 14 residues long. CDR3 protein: CASSLVAATDTQYF. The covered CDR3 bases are TGTGCCAGCAGCTTAGTTGCGGCAACAGATACG.

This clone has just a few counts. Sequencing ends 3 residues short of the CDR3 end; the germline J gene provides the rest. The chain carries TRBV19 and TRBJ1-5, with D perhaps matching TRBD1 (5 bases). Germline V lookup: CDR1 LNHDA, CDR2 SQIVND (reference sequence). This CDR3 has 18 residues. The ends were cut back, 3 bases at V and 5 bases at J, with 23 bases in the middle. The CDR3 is CASSIEGWRAPGDQPQHF. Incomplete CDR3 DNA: TGTGCCAGTAGTATTGAAGGATGGCGGGCCCCGGGGGATCAGCCC.

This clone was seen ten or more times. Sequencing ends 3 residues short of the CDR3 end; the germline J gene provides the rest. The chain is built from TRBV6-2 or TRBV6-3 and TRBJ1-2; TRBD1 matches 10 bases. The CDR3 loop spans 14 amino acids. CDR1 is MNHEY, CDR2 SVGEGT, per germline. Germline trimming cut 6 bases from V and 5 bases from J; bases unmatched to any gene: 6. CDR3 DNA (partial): TGTGCCAGCAGCAGAGGACAGGGGGTTTATGGC. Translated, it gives CASSRGQGVYG. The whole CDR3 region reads CASSRGQGVYGYTF.